One TCR beta chain is described in this entry. The antigen is undetermined. This sample stems from a study of human T cells and chemical hapten exposure. Across the study: Weekly scalp doses of diphenylcyclopropenone were given to patients during the approximately 23-week study. Study observations and caveats: There was no change with DPC sensitization in TCRs above 1 in 1000 frequency.

Per the study methods: The median was about 100,000 TCRs per sample, ranging roughly 20,000 to 690,600. MiXCR was run by TCRdb on the RACE reads, yielding one entry per CDR3 protein. TCRdb's processing, not the authors' own work, is the source of the V and J calls. The sample includes some 83,000 distinct CDR3 sequences, about 10% of them seen just once. Sample time point: patch test 1, 2 weeks after DPC sensitization. Treatment described: therapeutic diphenylcyclopropenone sensitization with weekly scalp DPC. People who gave samples had alopecia, were 18 to 70 years old, and were suitable for DPC. The germline V and J ends were trimmed by 5 bases and 5 bases, with 14 bases remaining between them. Germline lookup yields CDR1 SGHNT and CDR2 YYREEE (reference sequence). The CDR3 consists of 14 residues.

The sample consisted of whole blood, taken in connection with sensitization to the hapten diphenylcyclopropenone (DPC). This receptor was taken from a woman in her forties or fifties with alopecia areata. Some clones in this sample may be carry-over from other donors' samples. The chain links TRBV5-4 to TRBJ2-1, with D tentatively TRBD1 (5 bases). CDR3 sequence reads: CASSLGARDNEQFF. The DNA of the CDR3 is TGTGCCAGCAGTCTTGGGGCTCGGGACAATGAGCAGTTCTTC.